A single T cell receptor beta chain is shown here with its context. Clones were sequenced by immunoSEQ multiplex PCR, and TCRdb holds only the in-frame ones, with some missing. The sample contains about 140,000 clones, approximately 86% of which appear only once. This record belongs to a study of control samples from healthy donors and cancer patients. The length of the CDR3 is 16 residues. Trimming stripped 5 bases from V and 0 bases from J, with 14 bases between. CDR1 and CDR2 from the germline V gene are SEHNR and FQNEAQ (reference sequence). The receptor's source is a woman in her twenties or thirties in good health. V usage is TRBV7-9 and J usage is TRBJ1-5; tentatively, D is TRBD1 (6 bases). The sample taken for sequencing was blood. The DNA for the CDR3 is TGTGCCAGCAGCCCCTCGACAGGCGATAGCAATCAGCCCCAGCATTTT. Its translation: CASSPSTGDSNQPQHF.